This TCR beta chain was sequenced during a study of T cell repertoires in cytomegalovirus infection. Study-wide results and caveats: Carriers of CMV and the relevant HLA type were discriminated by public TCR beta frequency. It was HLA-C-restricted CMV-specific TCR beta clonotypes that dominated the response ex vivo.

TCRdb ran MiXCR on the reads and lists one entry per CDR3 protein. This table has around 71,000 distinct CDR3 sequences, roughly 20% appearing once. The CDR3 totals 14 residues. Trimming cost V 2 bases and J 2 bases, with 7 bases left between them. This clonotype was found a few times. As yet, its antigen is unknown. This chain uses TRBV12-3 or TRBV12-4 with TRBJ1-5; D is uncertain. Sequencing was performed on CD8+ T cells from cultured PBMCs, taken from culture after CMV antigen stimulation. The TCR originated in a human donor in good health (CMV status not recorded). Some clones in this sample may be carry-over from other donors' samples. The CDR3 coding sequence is TGTGCCAGCAGTTTACGGGCTGGCAATCAGCCCCAGCATTTT. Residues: CASSLRAGNQPQHF.